One and the same sample provided the 11 T cell receptor beta chains below, sequenced in a study of T cell clones after liver transplantation. TCRdb's copy holds only in-frame clones and misses some; the assay was immunoSEQ multiplex PCR. The sample has tens of thousands of clones, approximately 63% seen once; the top ten hold roughly 2.8%. Source: CD4+ T cells from blood, taken at the approximately 15-month timepoint. These receptors all stem from a human patient who received a liver transplant. Some of the T cells may derive from the graft donor.

J is TRBJ2-1 and V is TRBV11-2; 9 bases match TRBD2. The CDR3 extends over 17 amino acids. After removal of 1 base from V and 5 bases from J, the junction contained 9 bases not matched to a gene. Germline V gives CDR1 SGHAT, CDR2 FQNNGV. The CDR3 sequence: CASSLASWLAGNNEQFF. The CDR3 bases are TGTGCCAGCAGCTTAGCTAGTTGGCTAGCGGGGAACAATGAGCAGTTCTTC.

The sample holds a few counts of this clone. The CDR3 bases are TGTGCCAGCAACGAGCGGGGGGGCATGGATGAGCAGTTCTTC. It yields the protein CASNERGGMDEQFF. This chain joins TRBV2 and TRBJ2-1; TRBD2 aligns across 10 bases. V trimming: 7 bases; J trimming: 8 bases; junction bases outside the gene matches: 8. Germline V lookup: CDR1 SNHLY, CDR2 FYNNEI. The CDR3 has 14 amino acids. The full variable domain, its missing parts supplied by reference TRBV2 and TRBJ2-1, is EPEVTQTPSHQVTQMGQEVILRCVPISNHLYFYWYRQILGQKVEFLVSFYNNEISEKSEIFDDQFSVERPDGSNFTLKIRSTKLEDSAMYFCASNERGGMDEQFFGPGTRLTVL.

This chain links TRBV18 with TRBJ2-2; D is ambiguous. Trimming took 2 bases from V and 4 from J, leaving 5 bases between them. Per the germline V gene, CDR1 is KGHSH and CDR2 is LQKENI. This CDR3 comprises 13 residues. The DNA for the CDR3 is TGTGCCAGCTCACCAGGGCTCACCGGGGAGCTGTTTTTT. Translation: CASSPGLTGELFF.

This chain connects TRBV30 to TRBJ1-3, with 7 nucleotides matching TRBD1. Germline trimming cut 5 bases from V and 4 bases from J; bases unmatched to any gene: 8. This CDR3 region has 14 residues. Germline values: CDR1 GTSNPN, CDR2 SVGIG (reference sequence). This CDR3 is CAWDGQVHGNTIYF. In DNA, the CDR3 is TGTGCCTGGGACGGACAGGTGCACGGAAACACCATATATTTT.

The J gene is TRBJ2-3, the V gene TRBV5-1; no clear D. Germline CDR1 and CDR2: SGHRS and YFSETQ. The CDR3 runs 14 residues. Trimming stripped 5 bases from V and 0 bases from J, with 10 bases between. CDR3 bases: TGCGCCAGCAGGGCTGAGCCTAGCACAGATACGCAGTATTTT. Translating it yields CASRAEPSTDTQYF. Using reference TRBV5-1 and TRBJ2-3 for the parts outside the CDR3, the full variable domain is KAGVTQTPRYLIKTRGQQVTLSCSPISGHRSVSWYQQTPGQGLQFLFEYFSETQRNKGNFPGRFSGRQFSNSRSEMNVSTLELGDSALYLCASRAEPSTDTQYFGPGTRLTVL.

The rearrangement joins TRBV30 to TRBJ1-1; the D gene is possibly TRBD1 (6 bases). The CDR3 has 13 residues. The V and J ends lost 3 bases and 8 bases respectively, with 16 bases between them. CDR1 and CDR2 (germline): GTSNPN, SVGIG (reference sequence). This CDR3 reads CAWSSSFTGEAFF. CDR3 nucleotide sequence: TGTGCCTGGAGCTCGAGCTTCACAGGGGAAGCTTTCTTT.

The chain employs TRBV11-3 and TRBJ2-1; 11 bases line up with TRBD2. V trimming: 1 base; J trimming: 10 bases; junction bases outside the gene matches: 9. Germline loops: CDR1 SGHNT, CDR2 YENEEA. The CDR3 has 16 amino acids. The chain's CDR3 is CASSLGALAGGGEQFF. The CDR3 DNA is TGTGCCAGCAGCTTAGGGGCCCTAGCGGGAGGCGGGGAGCAGTTCTTC. Based on the CDR3 plus reference TRBV11-3 and TRBJ2-1, the full variable domain is EAGVVQSPRYKIIEKKQPVAFWCNPISGHNTLYWYLQNLGQGPELLIRYENEEAVDDSQLPKDRFSAERLKGVDSTLKIQPAELGDSAVYLCASSLGALAGGGEQFFGPGTRLTVL.

The CDR3 sequence: CASSSFAGAIYNEQFF. The CDR3 DNA reads as TGTGCCAGCAGCTCCTTTGCGGGAGCAATATACAATGAGCAGTTCTTC. The genes are TRBV5-8 and TRBJ2-1, with 7 nucleotides matching TRBD2. CDR3 size: 16 residues. Trimming at V came to 3 bases and at J to 4 bases, leaving 10 bases not matched to a gene. Germline V gene data show CDR1 as SGHTS and CDR2 as YDEGEE. Combining the CDR3 with reference TRBV5-8 and TRBJ2-1 gives the whole variable domain EAGVTQSPTHLIKTRGQQATLRCSPISGHTSVYWYQQALGLGLQFLLWYDEGEERNRGNFPPRFSGRQFPNYSSELNVNALELEDSALYLCASSSFAGAIYNEQFFGPGTRLTVL.

This clone was seen a handful of times. The J gene is TRBJ2-5, the V gene TRBV11-3, with 7 bases lining up with TRBD2. The germline gives CDR1 SGHNT, CDR2 YENEEA. J was trimmed by 0 bases and V by 3 bases; bases with no gene match: 7. CDR3 length: 16 residues. The CDR3 bases are TGTGCCAGCAGCTTTATATCAGCGGGGCACCAAGAGACCCAGTACTTC. Translation gives CASSFISAGHQETQYF.

In this sample, this clone turned up once. This chain uses TRBV27 with TRBJ2-7; 9 nucleotides match TRBD2. Germline V gene lookup returns CDR1 MNHEY and CDR2 SMNVEV (reference sequence). Trimming removed 5 bases from V and 2 bases from J; junction bases left unmatched: 7. The CDR3 is 15 residues long. The CDR3 region is CASSPIAGATYEQYF. CDR3 in DNA: TGTGCCAGCAGTCCGATAGCGGGGGCTACCTACGAGCAGTACTTC.

This clone showed up just a few times. The genes are TRBV6-1 and TRBJ1-2; 9 positions agree with TRBD1. CDR3 length: 15 residues. Unmatched junction bases numbered 10, after V lost 6 bases and J lost 5 bases. Germline V lookup: CDR1 MNHNS, CDR2 SASEGT. The CDR3 coding sequence is TGTGCCAGCAGAACAGACAGGGGGGTTTTGTATGGCTACACCTTC. Its translation: CASRTDRGVLYGYTF.